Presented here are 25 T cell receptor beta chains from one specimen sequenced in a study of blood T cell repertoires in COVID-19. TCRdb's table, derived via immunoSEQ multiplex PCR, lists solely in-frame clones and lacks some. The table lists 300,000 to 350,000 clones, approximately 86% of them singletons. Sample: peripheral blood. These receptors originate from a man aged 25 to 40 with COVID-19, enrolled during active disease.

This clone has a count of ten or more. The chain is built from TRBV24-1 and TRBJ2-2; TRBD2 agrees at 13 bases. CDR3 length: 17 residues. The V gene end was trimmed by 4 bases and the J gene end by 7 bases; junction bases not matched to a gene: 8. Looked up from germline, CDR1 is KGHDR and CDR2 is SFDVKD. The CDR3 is CATSEPTSGGLHGELFF. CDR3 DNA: TGTGCCACCAGTGAACCGACTAGCGGGGGGTTGCACGGGGAGCTGTTTTTT.

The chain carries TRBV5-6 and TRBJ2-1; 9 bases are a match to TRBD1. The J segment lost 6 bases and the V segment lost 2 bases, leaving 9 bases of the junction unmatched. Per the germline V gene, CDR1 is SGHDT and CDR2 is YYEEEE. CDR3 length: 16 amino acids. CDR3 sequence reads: CASSLSRDRAINEQFF. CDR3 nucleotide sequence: TGTGCCAGCAGCTTAAGCCGGGACAGGGCCATCAATGAGCAGTTCTTC.

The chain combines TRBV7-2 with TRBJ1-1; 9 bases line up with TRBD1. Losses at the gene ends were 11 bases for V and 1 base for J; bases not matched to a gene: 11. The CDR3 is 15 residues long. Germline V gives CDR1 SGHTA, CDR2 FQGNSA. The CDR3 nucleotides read TGTGCCCTCACACGATCGGGACAGGGGAACACTGAAGCTTTCTTT. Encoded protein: CALTRSGQGNTEAFF.

This CDR3 is CASSFRQGADGYTF. In DNA, the CDR3 is TGTGCCAGCAGCTTTAGACAGGGGGCGGATGGCTACACCTTC. The V and J genes are TRBV7-9 and TRBJ1-2; TRBD1 agrees at 10 bases. Germline V lookup: CDR1 SEHNR, CDR2 FQNEAQ (reference sequence). V shed 3 bases, J shed 6 bases, and the junction held 4 bases outside the gene matches. This CDR3 region has 14 residues.

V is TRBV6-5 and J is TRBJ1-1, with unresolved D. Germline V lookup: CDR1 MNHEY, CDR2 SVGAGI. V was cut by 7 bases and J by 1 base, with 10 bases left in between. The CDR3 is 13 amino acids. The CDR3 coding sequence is TGTGCCAGCAACCGCCGCGGGAACACTGAAGCTTTCTTT. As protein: CASNRRGNTEAFF.

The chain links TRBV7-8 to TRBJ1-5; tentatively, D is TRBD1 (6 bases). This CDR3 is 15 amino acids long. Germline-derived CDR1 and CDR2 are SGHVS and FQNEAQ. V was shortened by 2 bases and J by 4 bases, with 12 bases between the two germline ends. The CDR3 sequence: CASSLRRDTNQPQHF. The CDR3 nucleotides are TGTGCCAGCAGCTTACGCCGGGACACTAATCAGCCCCAGCATTTT.

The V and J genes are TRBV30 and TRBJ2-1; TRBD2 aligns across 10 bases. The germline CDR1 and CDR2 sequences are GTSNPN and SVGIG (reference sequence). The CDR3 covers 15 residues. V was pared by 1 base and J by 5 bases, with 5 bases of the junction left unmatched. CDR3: CAWSAGTSVNNEQFF. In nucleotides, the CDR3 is TGTGCCTGGAGTGCCGGGACTAGCGTTAACAATGAGCAGTTCTTC.

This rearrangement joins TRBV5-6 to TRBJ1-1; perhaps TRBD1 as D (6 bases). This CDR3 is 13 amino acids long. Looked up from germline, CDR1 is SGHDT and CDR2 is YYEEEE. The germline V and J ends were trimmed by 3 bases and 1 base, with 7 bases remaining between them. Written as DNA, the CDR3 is TGTGCCAGCAGCTGGACAGCGAACACTGAAGCTTTCTTT. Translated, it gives CASSWTANTEAFF.

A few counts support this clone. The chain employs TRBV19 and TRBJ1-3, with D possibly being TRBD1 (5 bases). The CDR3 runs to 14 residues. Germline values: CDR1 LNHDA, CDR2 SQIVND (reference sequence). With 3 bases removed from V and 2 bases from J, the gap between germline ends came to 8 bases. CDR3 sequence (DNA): TGTGCCAGTAGTATGGGGGGAGCTGGAAACACCATATATTTT. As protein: CASSMGGAGNTIYF.

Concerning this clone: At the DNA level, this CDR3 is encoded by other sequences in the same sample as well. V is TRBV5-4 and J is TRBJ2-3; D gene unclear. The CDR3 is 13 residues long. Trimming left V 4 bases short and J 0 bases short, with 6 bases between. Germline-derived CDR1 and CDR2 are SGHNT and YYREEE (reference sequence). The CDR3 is CASSTTSTDTQYF. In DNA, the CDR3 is TGTGCCAGCAGCACCACTAGCACAGATACGCAGTATTTT.

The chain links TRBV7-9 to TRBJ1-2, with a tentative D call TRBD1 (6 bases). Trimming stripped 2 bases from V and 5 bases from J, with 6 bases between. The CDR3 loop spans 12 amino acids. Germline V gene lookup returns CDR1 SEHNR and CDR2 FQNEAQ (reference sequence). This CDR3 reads CASSLQGYGYTF. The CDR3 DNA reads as TGTGCCAGCAGCTTACAGGGGTATGGCTACACCTTC.

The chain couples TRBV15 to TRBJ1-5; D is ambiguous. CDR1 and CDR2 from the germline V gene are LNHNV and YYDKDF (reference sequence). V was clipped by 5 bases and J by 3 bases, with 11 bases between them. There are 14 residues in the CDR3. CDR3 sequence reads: CATSRWSNNQPQHF. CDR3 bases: TGTGCCACCAGCCGGTGGAGTAACAATCAGCCCCAGCATTTT.

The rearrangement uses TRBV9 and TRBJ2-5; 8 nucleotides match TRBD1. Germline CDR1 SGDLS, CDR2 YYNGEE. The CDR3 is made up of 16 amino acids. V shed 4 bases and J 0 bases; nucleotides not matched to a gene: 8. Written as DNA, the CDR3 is TGTGCCAGCAGCTTACGGACAGGGTCCTACCAAGAGACCCAGTACTTC. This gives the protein CASSLRTGSYQETQYF.

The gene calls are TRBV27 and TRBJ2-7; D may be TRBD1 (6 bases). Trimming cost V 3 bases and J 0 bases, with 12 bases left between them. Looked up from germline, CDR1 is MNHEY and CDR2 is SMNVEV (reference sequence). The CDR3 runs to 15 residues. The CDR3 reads CASSFLDRFSYEQYF. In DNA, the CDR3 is TGTGCCAGCAGTTTTCTCGACAGGTTCTCCTACGAGCAGTACTTC.

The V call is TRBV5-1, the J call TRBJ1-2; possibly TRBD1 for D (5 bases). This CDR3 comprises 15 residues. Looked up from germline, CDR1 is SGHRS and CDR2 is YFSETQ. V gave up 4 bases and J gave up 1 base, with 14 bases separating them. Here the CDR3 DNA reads TGCGCCAGCAGCCCGGATGGGGGACTTAACTATGGCTACACCTTC. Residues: CASSPDGGLNYGYTF.

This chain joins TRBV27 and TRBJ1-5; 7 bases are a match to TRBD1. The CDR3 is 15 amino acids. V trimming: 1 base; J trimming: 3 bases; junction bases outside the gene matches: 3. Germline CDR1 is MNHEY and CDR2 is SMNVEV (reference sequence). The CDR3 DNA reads TGTGCCAGCAGTTTATGGGGACAGCCCAATCAGCCCCAGCATTTT. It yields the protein CASSLWGQPNQPQHF.

The CDR3 sequence: CASSQSREAGEGRSQPQHF. DNA for the CDR3: TGCGCCAGCAGTCAATCGCGGGAGGCCGGGGAGGGGCGGAGTCAGCCCCAGCATTTT. The genes are TRBV23-1 and TRBJ1-5; weak D call: TRBD1 (5 bases). TRBV23-1 is designated an ORF whose function remains uncertain. The CDR3 runs to 19 residues. Trimming removed 0 bases from V and 6 bases from J, with 24 bases in between.

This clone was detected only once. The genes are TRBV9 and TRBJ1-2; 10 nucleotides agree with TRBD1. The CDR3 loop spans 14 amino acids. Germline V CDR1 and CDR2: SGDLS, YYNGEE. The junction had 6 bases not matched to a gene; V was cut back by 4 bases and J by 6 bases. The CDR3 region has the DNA TGTGCCAGCAGCCCTCGGGACAGGGGAGATGGCTACACCTTC. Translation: CASSPRDRGDGYTF.

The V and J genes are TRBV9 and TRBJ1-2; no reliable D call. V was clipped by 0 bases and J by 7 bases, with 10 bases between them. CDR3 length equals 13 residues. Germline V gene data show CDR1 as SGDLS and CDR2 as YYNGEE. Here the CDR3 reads CASSVDEGIGYTF. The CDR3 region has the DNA TGTGCCAGCAGCGTAGATGAGGGAATTGGCTACACCTTC.

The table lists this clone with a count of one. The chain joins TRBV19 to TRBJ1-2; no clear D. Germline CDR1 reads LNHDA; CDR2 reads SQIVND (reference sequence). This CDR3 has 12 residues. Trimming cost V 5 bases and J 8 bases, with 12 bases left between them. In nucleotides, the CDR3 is TGTGCCAGTAGTTGGGCATTTTGGGGCTACACCTTC. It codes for CASSWAFWGYTF. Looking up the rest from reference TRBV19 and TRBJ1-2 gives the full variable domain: DGGITQSPKYLFRKEGQNVTLSCEQNLNHDAMYWYRQDPGQGLRLIYYSQIVNDFQKGDIAEGYSVSREKKESFPLTVTSAQKNPTAFYLCASSWAFWGYTFGSGTRLTVV.

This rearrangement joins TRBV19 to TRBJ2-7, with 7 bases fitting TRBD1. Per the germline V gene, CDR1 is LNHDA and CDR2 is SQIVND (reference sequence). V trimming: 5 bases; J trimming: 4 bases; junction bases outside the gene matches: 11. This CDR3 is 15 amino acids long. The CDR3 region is CASSPWDSSVYEQYF. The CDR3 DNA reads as TGTGCCAGTAGTCCCTGGGACAGCTCAGTGTACGAGCAGTACTTC.

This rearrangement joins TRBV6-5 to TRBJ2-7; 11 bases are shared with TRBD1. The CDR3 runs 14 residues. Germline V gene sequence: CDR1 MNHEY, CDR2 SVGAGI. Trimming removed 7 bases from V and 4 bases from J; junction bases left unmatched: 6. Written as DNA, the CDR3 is TGTGCCAGCACCGAGGGGACAGGGGGATACGAGCAGTACTTC. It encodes CASTEGTGGYEQYF.

CDR3 loop: CASSLLPGTGLGNEQFF. For the CDR3, the DNA is TGTGCCAGCAGCTTACTCCCCGGGACAGGGCTGGGCAATGAGCAGTTCTTC. The chain has TRBV7-9 and TRBJ2-1; 9 bases agree with TRBD1. The CDR3 totals 17 residues. The V segment lost 2 bases and the J segment 6 bases; nucleotides outside the gene matches: 11. CDR1 SEHNR and CDR2 FQNEAQ come from the germline V gene (reference sequence).

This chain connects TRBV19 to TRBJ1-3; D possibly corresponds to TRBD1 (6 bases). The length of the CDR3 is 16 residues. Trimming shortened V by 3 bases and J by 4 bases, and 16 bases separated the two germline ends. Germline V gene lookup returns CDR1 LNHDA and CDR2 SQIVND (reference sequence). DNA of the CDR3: TGTGCCAGTAGTATGGATTCCAGGGGAATCGGAAACACCATATATTTT. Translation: CASSMDSRGIGNTIYF.

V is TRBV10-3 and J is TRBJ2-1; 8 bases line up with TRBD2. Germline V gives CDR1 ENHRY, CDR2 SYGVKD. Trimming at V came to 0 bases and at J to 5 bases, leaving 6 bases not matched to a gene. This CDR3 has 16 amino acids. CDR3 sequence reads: CAISESGTSRNNEQFF. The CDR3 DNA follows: TGTGCCATCAGTGAGTCCGGGACTAGTCGAAACAATGAGCAGTTCTTC.